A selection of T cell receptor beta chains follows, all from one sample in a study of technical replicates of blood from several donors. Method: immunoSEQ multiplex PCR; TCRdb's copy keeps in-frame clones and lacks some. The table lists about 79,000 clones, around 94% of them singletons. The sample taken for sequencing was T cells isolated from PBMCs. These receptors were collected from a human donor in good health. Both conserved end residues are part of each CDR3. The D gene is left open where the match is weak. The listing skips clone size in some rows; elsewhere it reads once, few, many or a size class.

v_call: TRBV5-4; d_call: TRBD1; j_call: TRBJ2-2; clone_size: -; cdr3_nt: TGTGCTTTAGGACAGGAGAACACCGGGGAGCTGTTTTTT; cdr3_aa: CALGQENTGELFF
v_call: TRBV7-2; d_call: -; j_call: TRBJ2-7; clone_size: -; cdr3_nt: TGTGCCAGCAGGCCCACAGGGCGCTACGAGCAGTACTTC; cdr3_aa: CASRPTGRYEQYF
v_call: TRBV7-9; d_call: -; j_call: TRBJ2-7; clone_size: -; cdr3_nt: TGTGCCAGCAGCCCGCCCCCCAGGATAGGTCTATACGAGCAGTACTTC; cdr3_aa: CASSPPPRIGLYEQYF
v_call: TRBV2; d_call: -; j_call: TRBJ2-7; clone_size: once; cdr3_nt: TGTGCCAGCAGTGACCTTGGAGGTTTTCTTACCTACGAGCAGTACTTC; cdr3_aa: CASSDLGGFLTYEQYF
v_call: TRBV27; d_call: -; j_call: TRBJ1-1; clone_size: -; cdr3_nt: TGTGCCAGCAGACCCCACGGGACAAATAATGAAGCTTTCTTT; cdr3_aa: CASRPHGTNNEAFF
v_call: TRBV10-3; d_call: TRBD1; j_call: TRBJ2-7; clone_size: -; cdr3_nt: TGTGCCATCGGCGAGCCGCAAGGGACAGCCTACGAGCAGTACTTC; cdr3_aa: CAIGEPQGTAYEQYF
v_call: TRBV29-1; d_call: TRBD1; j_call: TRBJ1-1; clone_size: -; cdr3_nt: TGCAGGTGGGGGGACAGGCTGAACACTGAAGCTTTCTTT; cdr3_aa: CRWGDRLNTEAFF
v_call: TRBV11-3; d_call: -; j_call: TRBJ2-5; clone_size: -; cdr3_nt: TGTGCCAGCAGCTTTTCCTCGCAAGAGACCCAGTACTTC; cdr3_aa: CASSFSSQETQYF
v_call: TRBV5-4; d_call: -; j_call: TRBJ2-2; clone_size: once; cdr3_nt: TGTGCCAGCAGCTTAGACAGCGACACCGGGGAGCTGTTTTTT; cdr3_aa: CASSLDSDTGELFF
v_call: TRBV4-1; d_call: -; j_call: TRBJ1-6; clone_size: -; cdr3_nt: TGCGCCAGCACACCCCCCGGGGTTAGTGGAGGTTCACCCCTCCACTTT; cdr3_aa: CASTPPGVSGGSPLHF
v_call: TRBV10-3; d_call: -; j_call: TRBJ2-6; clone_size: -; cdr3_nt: TGTGCCATCAGTGGACCTGGGGGCTTTGGGGCCAACGTCCTGACTTTC; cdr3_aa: CAISGPGGFGANVLTF
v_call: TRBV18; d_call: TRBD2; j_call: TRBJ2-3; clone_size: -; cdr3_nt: TGTGCCAGCTCCCGGCTAGCGGGAGGACACACAGATACGCAGTATTTT; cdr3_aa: CASSRLAGGHTDTQYF
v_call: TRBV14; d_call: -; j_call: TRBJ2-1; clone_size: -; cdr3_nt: TGTGCCAGCAGCCAAGATCTTACAACTGAGCAGTTCTTC; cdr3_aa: CASSQDLTTEQFF
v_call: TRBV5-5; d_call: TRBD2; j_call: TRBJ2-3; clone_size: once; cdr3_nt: TGTGCCAGCAGCTGGGCCGGGACTAGCGGCACAGATACGCAGTATTTT; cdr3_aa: CASSWAGTSGTDTQYF
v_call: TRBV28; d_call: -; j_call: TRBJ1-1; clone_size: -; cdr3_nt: TGTGCCAGCAGTTTTAGTTGGGGGGACACTGAAGCTTTCTTT; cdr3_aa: CASSFSWGDTEAFF
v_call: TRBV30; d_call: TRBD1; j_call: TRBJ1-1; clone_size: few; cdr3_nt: TGTGCCTGGAAAAAATTGGACAGGGAGGACACTGAAGCTTTCTTT; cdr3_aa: CAWKKLDREDTEAFF
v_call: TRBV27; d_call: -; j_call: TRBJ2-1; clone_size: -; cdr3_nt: TGTGCCAGTATGGACGGACTCAATGAGCAGTTCTTC; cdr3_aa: CASMDGLNEQFF
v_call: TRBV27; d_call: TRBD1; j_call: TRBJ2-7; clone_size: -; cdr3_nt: TGTGCCACTACGGGACAGGGAGGTTTAGATGTTCCCTACGAGCAGTACTTC; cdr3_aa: CATTGQGGLDVPYEQYF
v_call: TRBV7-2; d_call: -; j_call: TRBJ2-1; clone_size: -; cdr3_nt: TGTGCCAGCAGTCTAATCGAAGGAGGAGGGTCTGAGCAGTTCTTC; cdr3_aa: CASSLIEGGGSEQFF
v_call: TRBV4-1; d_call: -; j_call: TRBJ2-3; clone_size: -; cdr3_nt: TGCGCCAGCAGCCAGCAGGGGCGGAGCACAGATACGCAGTATTTT; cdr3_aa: CASSQQGRSTDTQYF
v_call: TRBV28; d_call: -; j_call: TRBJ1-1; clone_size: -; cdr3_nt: TGTGCCAGCAGTGGGTGGGCCAACACTGAAGCTTTCTTT; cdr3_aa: CASSGWANTEAFF
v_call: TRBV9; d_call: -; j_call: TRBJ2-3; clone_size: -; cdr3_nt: TGTGCCAGCAGCGTAGCTAACAGGGAATCCACAGATACGCAGTATTTT; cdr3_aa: CASSVANRESTDTQYF
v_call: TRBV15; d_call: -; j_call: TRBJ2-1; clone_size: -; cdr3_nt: TGTGCCACCACTCCCTCGGCCTACAATGAGCAGTTCTTC; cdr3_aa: CATTPSAYNEQFF
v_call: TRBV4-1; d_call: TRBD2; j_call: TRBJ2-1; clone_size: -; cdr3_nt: TGCGCCAGCAGCCCCCCCGGGACTAGCAGATACAATGAGCAGTTCTTC; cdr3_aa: CASSPPGTSRYNEQFF
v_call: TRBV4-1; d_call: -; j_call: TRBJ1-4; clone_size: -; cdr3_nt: TGCGCCAGCAGCCTTTTCCTCCGGGAAAAACTGTTTTTT; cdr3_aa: CASSLFLREKLFF
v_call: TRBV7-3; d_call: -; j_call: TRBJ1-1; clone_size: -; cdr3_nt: TGTGCCAGCAGGGCCCGCAGGTTACGGAACACTGAAGCTTTCTTT; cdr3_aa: CASRARRLRNTEAFF
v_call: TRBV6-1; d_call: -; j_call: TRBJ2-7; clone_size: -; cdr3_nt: TGTGCCAGCACCGCAGGACTAGAGCAGTACTTC; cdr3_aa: CASTAGLEQYF
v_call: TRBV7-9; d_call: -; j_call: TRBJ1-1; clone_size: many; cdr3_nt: TGTGCCAGCAGCTTAGAAGCCAGGGACACTGAAGCTTTCTTT; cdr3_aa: CASSLEARDTEAFF
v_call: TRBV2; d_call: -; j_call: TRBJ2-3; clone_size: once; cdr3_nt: TGTGCCAGCAGCTCCGGGGAAGTCACAGATACGCAGTATTTT; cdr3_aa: CASSSGEVTDTQYF
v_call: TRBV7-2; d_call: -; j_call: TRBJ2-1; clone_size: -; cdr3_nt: TGTGCCAGCTCCCATGACACCTACAATGAGCAGTTCTTC; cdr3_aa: CASSHDTYNEQFF
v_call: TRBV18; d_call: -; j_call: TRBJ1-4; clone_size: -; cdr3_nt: TGTGCCAGCTCACCCGATCGCATGAGGCCGGGGGAACTGTTTTTT; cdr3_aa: CASSPDRMRPGELFF
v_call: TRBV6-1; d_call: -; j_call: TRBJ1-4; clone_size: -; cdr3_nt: TGTGCCAGCAGTTATCAGAATGAAAAACTGTTTTTT; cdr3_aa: CASSYQNEKLFF
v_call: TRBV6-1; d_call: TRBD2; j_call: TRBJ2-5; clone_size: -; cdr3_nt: TGTGCCAGCGGGGTAGCGGGAGGCGGAGAGACCCAGTACTTC; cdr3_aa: CASGVAGGGETQYF
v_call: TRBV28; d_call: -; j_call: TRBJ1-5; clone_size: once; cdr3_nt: TGTGCCAGCAGCCCTACCCATGCGGGCAATCAGCCCCAGCATTTT; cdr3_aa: CASSPTHAGNQPQHF
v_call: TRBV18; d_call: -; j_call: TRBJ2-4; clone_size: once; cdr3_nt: TGTGCCAGCTCACCATACACAGGGACCCCGGACCGAAACATTCAGTACTTC; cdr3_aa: CASSPYTGTPDRNIQYF
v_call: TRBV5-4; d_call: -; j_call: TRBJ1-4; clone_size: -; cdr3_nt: TGTGCCAGCAGCTTGGATGGGAGAACTAATGAAAAACTGTTTTTT; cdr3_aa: CASSLDGRTNEKLFF
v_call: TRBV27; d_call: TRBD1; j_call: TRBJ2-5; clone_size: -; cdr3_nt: TGTGCTGTTCGGCCGGGACAGCAAGAGACCCAGTACTTC; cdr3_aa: CAVRPGQQETQYF
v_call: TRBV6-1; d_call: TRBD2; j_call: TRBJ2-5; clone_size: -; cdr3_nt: TGTGCCAGCAGTCTCAGCGGGAGCCGGGAGACCCAGTACTTC; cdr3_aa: CASSLSGSRETQYF
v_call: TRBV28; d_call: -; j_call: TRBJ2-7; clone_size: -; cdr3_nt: TGTGCCAGCAGTTTAAAAGCATGGGGCGATAACTACGAGCAGTACTTC; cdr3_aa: CASSLKAWGDNYEQYF
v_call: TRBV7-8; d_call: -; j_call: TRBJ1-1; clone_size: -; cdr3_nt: TGTGCCAGCAGCTTATTATTCCCGGGACAAGAGAACACTGAAGCTTTCTTT; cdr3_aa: CASSLLFPGQENTEAFF
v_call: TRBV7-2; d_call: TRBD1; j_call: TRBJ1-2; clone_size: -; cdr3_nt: TGTGCCAGCAGCCTAACCTTCAGGGACAGGGAGGGCCATGGCTACACCTTC; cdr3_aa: CASSLTFRDREGHGYTF
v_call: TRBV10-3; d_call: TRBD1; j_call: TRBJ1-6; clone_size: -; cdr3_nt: TGTGCCATCAGTGAGGCCCTCGACGGGACAGGGGGCGCTTCACCCCTCCACTTT; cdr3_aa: CAISEALDGTGGASPLHF
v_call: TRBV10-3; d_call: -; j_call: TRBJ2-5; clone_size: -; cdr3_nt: TGTGCCATCAGTGAGCCTGCGAGGGGGAACCTCAGGGAGACCCAGTACTTC; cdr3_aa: CAISEPARGNLRETQYF
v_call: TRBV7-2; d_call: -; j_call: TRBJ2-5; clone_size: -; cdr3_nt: TGTGCCAGCGCCAGACCCCCTTGGGAGGAGACCCAGTACTTC; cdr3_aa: CASARPPWEETQYF
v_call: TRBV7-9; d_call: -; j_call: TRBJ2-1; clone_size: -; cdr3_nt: TGTGCCAGCAGCTTAGCGGGAGGAACCTACAATGAGCAGTTCTTC; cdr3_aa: CASSLAGGTYNEQFF
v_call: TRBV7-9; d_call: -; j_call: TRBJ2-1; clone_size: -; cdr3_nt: TGTGCCAGCAGCTTTCTTGGGGGCCAGGATAATGAGCAGTTCTTC; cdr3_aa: CASSFLGGQDNEQFF
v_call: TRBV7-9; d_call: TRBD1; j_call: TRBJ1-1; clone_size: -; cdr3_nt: TGTGCCAGCAGCACGGACAGGGCAGCCACTGAAGCTTTCTTT; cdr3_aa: CASSTDRAATEAFF
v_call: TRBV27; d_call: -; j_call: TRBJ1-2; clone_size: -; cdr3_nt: TGTGCCAGCAGTTCGCCAACAAGTAACTATGGCTACACCTTC; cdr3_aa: CASSSPTSNYGYTF
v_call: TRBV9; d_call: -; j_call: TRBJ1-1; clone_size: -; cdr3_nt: TGTGCCAGCAGCGGGGGGGAAGACCGGAACACTGAAGCTTTCTTT; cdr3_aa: CASSGGEDRNTEAFF
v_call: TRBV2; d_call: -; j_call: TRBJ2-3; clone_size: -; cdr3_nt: TGTGCCAGCAGTGACCCGGGAGAGTGGTCGACAGATACGCAGTATTTT; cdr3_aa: CASSDPGEWSTDTQYF
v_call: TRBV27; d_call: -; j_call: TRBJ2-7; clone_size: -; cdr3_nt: TGTGCCAGCAGTCGGGAGATTGGAGCCTACGAGCAGTACTTC; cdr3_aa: CASSREIGAYEQYF
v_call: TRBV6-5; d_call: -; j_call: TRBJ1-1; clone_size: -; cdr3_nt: TGTGCCAGCAGTTACACCTCCAGACAGAATACTGAAGCTTTCTTT; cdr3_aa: CASSYTSRQNTEAFF
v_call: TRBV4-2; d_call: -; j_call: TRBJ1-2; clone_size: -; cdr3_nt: TGTGCCAGCAGCCAGATAGGGGAAGCTAACTATGGCTACACCTTC; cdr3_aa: CASSQIGEANYGYTF